This is a list of T cell receptor beta chains from one sample in a study of blood T cell repertoires in COVID-19. Sequenced by immunoSEQ multiplex PCR; TCRdb stores in-frame clones only, minus some. The table records 100,000 to 110,000 clones, 87% of them present only once. The sample consisted of peripheral blood. The receptors were sampled from a man younger than 45 in a cohort sampled during active COVID-19. The conserved cysteine and the conserved F or W are not part of the CDR3 here.

CDR3aa: ASSFLGWGDEQF
v_gene: TRBV6-5
len: 12
j_gene: TRBJ2-1

CDR3aa: ASSRSGGAHNEQF
v_gene: TRBV7-8
len: 13
j_gene: TRBJ2-1

CDR3aa: ASSYRDTYEQY
v_gene: TRBV6-5
len: 11
j_gene: TRBJ2-7

CDR3aa: ASSHLKRGGGTGELF
v_gene: TRBV6-2/TRBV6-3
len: 15
j_gene: TRBJ2-2

CDR3aa: ASRALVGGDQETQY
v_gene: TRBV12-2
len: 14
j_gene: TRBJ2-5

CDR3aa: ASSMGLRPDTQY
v_gene: TRBV7-2
len: 12
j_gene: TRBJ2-3

CDR3aa: ASSQGGAASYEQY
v_gene: TRBV7-2
len: 13
j_gene: TRBJ2-7

CDR3aa: ASSEGQGKSREKLF
v_gene: TRBV2
len: 14
j_gene: TRBJ1-4

CDR3aa: ASSQGLALYEQY
v_gene: TRBV5-6
len: 12
j_gene: TRBJ2-7

CDR3aa: ATSGAGGDHEQF
v_gene: TRBV15
len: 12
j_gene: TRBJ2-1

CDR3aa: ASSLALTGGGYIQY
v_gene: TRBV7-2
len: 14
j_gene: TRBJ2-4

CDR3aa: ATSRDGAGVGNTIY
v_gene: TRBV15
len: 14
j_gene: TRBJ1-3

CDR3aa: ASRTSGAYEQY
v_gene: TRBV6-6
len: 11
j_gene: TRBJ2-7

CDR3aa: ASSPGTGGKGYEQY
v_gene: TRBV19
len: 14
j_gene: TRBJ2-7

CDR3aa: ASSMQVIYEQY
v_gene: TRBV7-2
len: 11
j_gene: TRBJ2-7

CDR3aa: ASSHRPGGTGPNSPLH
v_gene: TRBV3-1/TRBV3-2
len: 16
j_gene: TRBJ1-6

CDR3aa: ASSLVRGFGYT
v_gene: TRBV5-1
len: 11
j_gene: TRBJ1-2

CDR3aa: ASSLDSGYSGNTIY
v_gene: TRBV5-1
len: 14
j_gene: TRBJ1-3

CDR3aa: ATSDAGQGERETQY
v_gene: TRBV24-1
len: 14
j_gene: TRBJ2-5

CDR3aa: ASRRSAGGSYEQY
v_gene: TRBV19
len: 13
j_gene: TRBJ2-7

CDR3aa: ASTNPTETGGYT
v_gene: TRBV19
len: 12
j_gene: TRBJ1-2

CDR3aa: ASSPRQGSYNEQF
v_gene: TRBV18
len: 13
j_gene: TRBJ2-1

CDR3aa: SARWGSGYT
v_gene: TRBV20-1
len: 9
j_gene: TRBJ1-2

CDR3aa: ASSLRDTPYNEQF
v_gene: TRBV3-1/TRBV3-2
len: 13
j_gene: TRBJ2-1

CDR3aa: ASSLAAGGYNEQF
v_gene: TRBV7-2
len: 13
j_gene: TRBJ2-1

CDR3aa: ATSDIPGNTIY
v_gene: TRBV24-1
len: 11
j_gene: TRBJ1-3

CDR3aa: ASSFGGNTEAF
v_gene: TRBV12-3/TRBV12-4
len: 11
j_gene: TRBJ1-1

CDR3aa: ASSLDRRPNYGYT
v_gene: TRBV7-7
len: 13
j_gene: TRBJ1-2

CDR3aa: ASKEGLAVYNEQF
v_gene: TRBV2
len: 13
j_gene: TRBJ2-1

CDR3aa: ASSQGLAEETQY
v_gene: TRBV9
len: 12
j_gene: TRBJ2-5

CDR3aa: ATSDFWQNTEAF
v_gene: TRBV24-1
len: 12
j_gene: TRBJ1-1

CDR3aa: ASSLRGIGETQY
v_gene: TRBV27
len: 12
j_gene: TRBJ2-5

CDR3aa: ASSETSALSTDTQY
v_gene: TRBV7-9
len: 14
j_gene: TRBJ2-3

CDR3aa: ASSQGTGLGTEAF
v_gene: TRBV4-1
len: 13
j_gene: TRBJ1-1

CDR3aa: ASGYGTSEYNEQF
v_gene: TRBV2
len: 13
j_gene: TRBJ2-1

CDR3aa: ASSSLTGPYGYT
v_gene: TRBV7-2
len: 12
j_gene: TRBJ1-2

CDR3aa: ASSLGWGGESQPQH
v_gene: TRBV7-2
len: 14
j_gene: TRBJ1-5

CDR3aa: ASTQTGSRTDTQY
v_gene: TRBV5-1
len: 13
j_gene: TRBJ2-3

CDR3aa: ASSEGGVDIYEQY
v_gene: TRBV2
len: 13
j_gene: TRBJ2-7

CDR3aa: ASSITREDSPLH
v_gene: TRBV19
len: 12
j_gene: TRBJ1-6

CDR3aa: AITVEINYGYT
v_gene: TRBV10-3
len: 11
j_gene: TRBJ1-2

CDR3aa: ASSEGLKGVGQPQH
v_gene: TRBV2
len: 14
j_gene: TRBJ1-5

CDR3aa: ASSLGQGVDSPLH
v_gene: TRBV5-1
len: 13
j_gene: TRBJ1-6

CDR3aa: ASNNPNQQGDHTPLH
v_gene: TRBV7-9
len: 15
j_gene: TRBJ1-6

CDR3aa: ASSLELYVGAGETQY
v_gene: TRBV14
len: 15
j_gene: TRBJ2-5

CDR3aa: ASRVQGYEQY
v_gene: TRBV12-3/TRBV12-4
len: 10
j_gene: TRBJ2-7

CDR3aa: ASSPGEYNSPLH
v_gene: TRBV25-1
len: 12
j_gene: TRBJ1-6

CDR3aa: ATTQPSGETQY
v_gene: TRBV6-5
len: 11
j_gene: TRBJ2-5

CDR3aa: ASSLGTLAKNIQY
v_gene: TRBV5-1
len: 13
j_gene: TRBJ2-4

CDR3aa: ASSLVGSGIYNEQF
v_gene: TRBV7-2
len: 14
j_gene: TRBJ2-1